This passage covers 26 T cell receptor beta chains from one sample sequenced in a study of control samples from healthy donors and cancer patients. Assay: immunoSEQ multiplex PCR; the TCRdb copy retains only in-frame clones and omits some. This sample carries tens of thousands of clones, about four fifths of them seen once, and the ten largest clones take less than 15%. Material: blood. The receptors stem from a man aged 50 to 59 in good health.

V is TRBV5-4 and J is TRBJ2-2, with a possible D match to TRBD1 (6 bases). The CDR3 length is 15 residues. The V end lost 3 bases, the J end lost 5 bases, and 14 bases lay between the germline ends. CDR1 and CDR2 (germline): SGHNT, YYREEE (reference sequence). CDR3 in amino acids: CASSSTGRVTGELFF. CDR3 DNA sequence: TGTGCCAGCAGCTCTACAGGGCGGGTGACCGGGGAGCTGTTTTTT.

Notes on this clone: The junction shows a germline mismatch at one end, possibly a read error. The chain employs TRBV5-1 and TRBJ2-1; D ambiguous. CDR1 is SGHRS, CDR2 YFSETQ, per germline. The CDR3 has 11 amino acids. The CDR3 DNA reads TGCGCCAGCCGCTTTTTGTGGGAGCAGTTCTTC. This sequence encodes CASRFLWEQFF.

The V call is TRBV27, the J call TRBJ1-6, with D maybe TRBD1 (5 bases). The CDR3 totals 15 residues. With 7 bases removed from V and 7 bases from J, the gap between germline ends came to 17 bases. Germline V gives CDR1 MNHEY, CDR2 SMNVEV (reference sequence). CDR3 sequence (DNA): TGTGCCAGCACATTACGCCCGCGGGGGAATTCACCCCTCCACTTT. It yields the protein CASTLRPRGNSPLHF.

This clone was counted once. This sequence joins TRBV7-9 and TRBJ1-2; 8 bases are shared with TRBD1. This CDR3 region has 13 residues. Germline trimming cut 3 bases from V and 5 bases from J; bases unmatched to any gene: 2. Germline V CDR1 and CDR2: SEHNR, FQNEAQ (reference sequence). CDR3 DNA sequence: TGTGCCAGCAGCTTCAGGGGGCCTTATGGCTACACCTTC. Its protein is CASSFRGPYGYTF.

This rearrangement joins TRBV4-3 to TRBJ2-7; 7 bases agree with TRBD1. Germline CDR1 reads LGHNA; CDR2 reads YSLEER. The CDR3 loop spans 15 amino acids. V shed 2 bases and J 4 bases; nucleotides not matched to a gene: 8. The CDR3 is CASSQSAATGYEQYF. DNA of the CDR3: TGCGCCAGCAGCCAAAGTGCCGCGACAGGGTACGAGCAGTACTTC.

This CDR3 reads CASSLVLVGNTEAFF. In DNA, the CDR3 is TGTGCCAGCAGCTTAGTTTTGGTCGGGAACACTGAAGCTTTCTTT. The V gene is TRBV7-2, the J gene TRBJ1-1, with D unclear. Germline values: CDR1 SGHTA, CDR2 FQGNSA. Trimming pared 1 base from V and 1 base from J, leaving 10 bases between. CDR3 size: 15 residues.

The chain recombines TRBV5-6 with TRBJ1-1; D call uncertain. The CDR3 is 15 residues long. Deletions cut 7 bases from V and 1 base from J, with 17 bases between. Germline CDR1 is SGHDT and CDR2 is YYEEEE. CDR3 sequence (DNA): TGTGCCAGCTCAGCTTGGTACATCCCGAACACTGAAGCTTTCTTT. This gives the protein CASSAWYIPNTEAFF.

The V and J genes are TRBV18 and TRBJ1-1, with D perhaps matching TRBD1 (5 bases). The ends were cut back, 5 bases at V and 4 bases at J, with 11 bases in the middle. The CDR3 extends over 13 amino acids. Germline CDR1 is KGHSH and CDR2 is LQKENI. CDR3 nucleotide sequence: TGTGCCAGCTCAAATCAGGGTGGCACTGAAGCTTTCTTT. It specifies CASSNQGGTEAFF.

Ten or more counts support this clone. The genes are TRBV28 and TRBJ2-2; D call uncertain. In germline, CDR1 is MDHEN, CDR2 SYDVKM. This CDR3 has 18 residues. Trimming left V 5 bases short and J 3 bases short, with 22 bases between. The CDR3 coding sequence is TGTGCCAGCAGTCCCCCAAAATACTGGCGGTATTACACCGGGGAGCTGTTTTTT. Protein product: CASSPPKYWRYYTGELFF. The full variable domain, its missing parts supplied by reference TRBV28 and TRBJ2-2, is DVKVTQSSRYLVKRTGEKVFLECVQDMDHENMFWYRQDPGLGLRLIYFSYDVKMKEKGDIPEGYSVSREKKERFSLILESASTNQTSMYLCASSPPKYWRYYTGELFFGEGSRLTVL.

The genes are TRBV12-3 or TRBV12-4 and TRBJ1-2; D gene ambiguous. CDR3 size: 11 residues. V was clipped by 6 bases and J by 2 bases, with 4 bases between them. The CDR3 reads CASRENYGYTF. The DNA for the CDR3 is TGTGCCAGCAGGGAGAACTATGGCTACACCTTC.

The chain links TRBV13 to TRBJ2-7; D is undetermined. The CDR3 loop spans 14 amino acids. The germline CDR1 and CDR2 sequences are PRHDT and FYEKMQ (reference sequence). Trimming left V 1 base short and J 2 bases short, with 9 bases between. The CDR3 region is CASSLDSMAYEQYF. The CDR3 DNA reads as TGTGCCAGCAGCTTAGATTCCATGGCCTACGAGCAGTACTTC.

This clone was recorded only once. This rearrangement joins TRBV2 to TRBJ1-1; D is unresolved. CDR3 length: 14 amino acids. V lost 6 bases and J 7 bases, leaving 18 bases between the germline ends. Per germline, CDR1 SNHLY and CDR2 FYNNEI. The CDR3 coding sequence is TGTGCCAGCAGCCTAGGACGGGGAACAAATGAAGCTTTCTTT. This translates into CASSLGRGTNEAFF.

The chain employs TRBV6-6 and TRBJ1-1; D gene unclear. CDR1 is MNHNY, CDR2 SVGAGI, per germline (reference sequence). CDR3 size: 14 residues. Trimming took 6 bases from V and 0 from J, leaving 11 bases between them. CDR3 sequence: CASSRGPLNTEAFF. CDR3 bases: TGTGCCAGCAGCCGTGGGCCACTGAACACTGAAGCTTTCTTT.

The V gene is TRBV18, the J gene TRBJ2-6; 10 positions match TRBD1. The CDR3 has 17 residues. Trimming removed 8 bases from V and 0 bases from J; junction bases left unmatched: 7. Germline V CDR1 and CDR2: KGHSH, LQKENI. CDR3 amino acids: CASVGRQGASGANVLTF. In DNA form, the CDR3 reads TGTGCCAGCGTCGGTAGACAGGGGGCCTCTGGGGCCAACGTCCTGACTTTC.

The chain recombines TRBV11-3 with TRBJ2-5; perhaps D is TRBD1 or TRBD2 (6 bases each). Germline CDR1 is SGHNT and CDR2 is YENEEA. The CDR3 is made up of 16 amino acids. V lost 5 bases, J lost 4 bases, and 20 bases lay in between. The CDR3 region is CASSVGGRVVRETQYF. CDR3 in DNA: TGTGCCAGCAGCGTCGGGGGCAGGGTGGTACGAGAGACCCAGTACTTC.

This clone was seen only once. This chain uses TRBV5-4 with TRBJ2-1; 14 bases match TRBD2. The trim removed 4 bases at V and 7 bases at J, leaving 7 bases unmatched. Per germline, CDR1 SGHNT and CDR2 YYREEE (reference sequence). This CDR3 has 16 amino acids. CDR3 sequence (DNA): TGTGCCAGCAGCGGACCGACTAGCGGGAGGGGGAATGAGCAGTTCTTC. It yields the protein CASSGPTSGRGNEQFF.

The V gene is TRBV7-9, the J gene TRBJ1-1, with unresolved D. This CDR3 has 13 amino acids. V lost 1 base to trimming and J lost 1 base, with 4 bases between them. CDR1 SEHNR and CDR2 FQNEAQ come from the germline V gene (reference sequence). Written as DNA, the CDR3 is TGTGCCAGCAGCTTAGTGAGGAACACTGAAGCTTTCTTT. Translated, it gives CASSLVRNTEAFF.

The chain has TRBV7-2 and TRBJ2-1; the match to TRBD2 covers 13 bases. Germline loops: CDR1 SGHTA, CDR2 FQGNSA. The CDR3 runs 19 residues. The trim removed 5 bases at V and 3 bases at J, leaving 13 bases unmatched. In nucleotides, the CDR3 is TGTGCCAGCAGCATTCCGGGACTAGCGGGAAGGAGGGACTACAATGAGCAGTTCTTC. Its protein is CASSIPGLAGRRDYNEQFF.

The V and J genes are TRBV12-5 and TRBJ2-6; D possibly corresponds to TRBD1 (6 bases). Deletions cut 7 bases from V and 0 bases from J, with 16 bases between. The V gene's germline CDR1 is LGHNT and CDR2 FRNRAP. The CDR3 sequence is 17 residues long. This chain's CDR3 is CASVLGGTYSGANVLTF. CDR3 nucleotides: TGTGCTAGTGTCCTAGGGGGAACGTACTCTGGGGCCAACGTCCTGACTTTC.

The J gene is TRBJ1-6, the V gene TRBV7-2; 7 positions agree with TRBD1. Trimming at V came to 2 bases and at J to 2 bases, leaving 0 bases not matched to a gene. Germline lookup yields CDR1 SGHTA and CDR2 FQGNSA. This CDR3 is 15 amino acids long. The CDR3 DNA follows: TGTGCCAGCAGCTTACAGGGGGCCTATAATTCACCCCTCCACTTT. It is translated as CASSLQGAYNSPLHF.

This rearrangement joins TRBV30 to TRBJ2-5, with 10 bases that match TRBD1. This CDR3 contains 14 residues. Germline-derived CDR1 and CDR2 are GTSNPN and SVGIG (reference sequence). Trimming removed 1 base from V and 5 bases from J; junction bases left unmatched: 4. CDR3 in amino acids: CAWSADRGFETQYF. In nucleotides, the CDR3 is TGTGCCTGGAGTGCGGACAGGGGGTTTGAGACCCAGTACTTC.

This sequence joins TRBV9 and TRBJ2-7, with a weak D call TRBD1 (6 bases). The CDR3 is made up of 15 amino acids. CDR1 SGDLS and CDR2 YYNGEE come from the germline V gene. Trimming took off 4 bases at V and 4 bases at J, with 18 bases between the two ends. This CDR3 reads CASSPTPRGEYEQYF. CDR3 bases: TGTGCCAGCAGCCCGACCCCCAGGGGAGAATACGAGCAGTACTTC.

The chain uses TRBV27 and TRBJ1-4, with 12 bases lining up with TRBD1. Germline CDR1 and CDR2: MNHEY and SMNVEV (reference sequence). V shed 5 bases and J 3 bases; nucleotides not matched to a gene: 16. The CDR3 consists of 20 residues. The CDR3 loop reads CASSGEKTGTGGEANEKLFF. Written as DNA, the CDR3 is TGTGCCAGCAGTGGAGAAAAAACCGGGACAGGGGGCGAGGCTAATGAAAAACTGTTTTTT.

This chain links TRBV11-2 with TRBJ1-1; unclear D gene. The CDR3 totals 11 residues. The V gene lost 1 base and the J gene lost 7 bases, with 4 bases spanning the gap. Per the germline V gene, CDR1 is SGHAT and CDR2 is FQNNGV. In DNA, the CDR3 is TGTGCCAGCAGCTTAGCAGGTGAAGCTTTCTTT. It specifies CASSLAGEAFF.

The chain combines TRBV5-4 with TRBJ2-7; D possibly corresponds to TRBD1 (6 bases). Germline lookup yields CDR1 SGHNT and CDR2 YYREEE (reference sequence). With 9 bases removed from V and 0 bases from J, the gap between germline ends came to 13 bases. The CDR3 has 13 residues. The chain's CDR3 is CATQRGTSYEQYF. CDR3 nucleotides: TGTGCCACCCAAAGGGGGACCTCCTACGAGCAGTACTTC.

V is TRBV7-2 and J is TRBJ2-3; no firm D call. The CDR3 sequence is 14 residues long. Trimming left V 1 base short and J 2 bases short, with 7 bases between. Germline values: CDR1 SGHTA, CDR2 FQGNSA. The CDR3 loop is CASSLDRTTDTQYF. The DNA of the CDR3 is TGTGCCAGCAGCTTAGACAGAACCACAGATACGCAGTATTTT.